Below, 24 T cell receptor beta chains from the same sample are listed, as sequenced in a study of tumor-infiltrating lymphocytes in primary liver carcinoma. Reverse transcription of approximately 0.55 ug total RNA with a constant-region primer produced TCR beta cDNA. Three rounds of nested multiplex PCR with slightly modified ARM-PCR produced TCR beta libraries. Researchers ran the first two PCR rounds for roughly 11 cycles each with TRBV1-TRBV30 forward primers and a C-beta reverse primer. In TCRdb, the multiplex PCR reads were re-called with MiXCR into one record per CDR3 protein. Seen here are fewer than 250,000 distinct CDR3 sequences, roughly 80% observed once, and the top ten hold roughly 18%. From unsorted bulk tissue weighing about 20-32 mg, DNA and RNA were co-extracted. The sample comprised tumor tissue from primary liver carcinoma. The receptors were sampled from a man aged 35-49 years with primary liver carcinoma and hepatitis B virus infection.

A word on this clonotype: The germline gene is not matched at one end of the junction; a read error may be the cause. J is TRBJ2-7 and V is TRBV6-1, with a tentative D call TRBD2 (5 bases). Germline CDR1 MNHNS, CDR2 SASEGT. There are 16 residues in the CDR3. The CDR3 loop reads CASSEGWQAAPYEQDF. The CDR3 region has the DNA TGTGCCAGCAGTGAGGGTTGGCAAGCGGCCCCCTACGAGCAGGACTTC.

Worth noting for this clonotype: One junction end does not reproduce the germline sequence, and a read error may be involved. The gene calls are TRBV7-9 and TRBJ2-7, with a possible D match to TRBD2 (5 bases). CDR1 and CDR2 (germline): SEHNR, FQNEAQ (reference sequence). The CDR3 runs 14 residues. DNA for the CDR3: TGTCCCAGCAGCTTAGATCTAGACTACTACGAGCAGTACTTC. Protein product: CPSSLDLDYYEQYF.

Points on this clonotype: Its ends do not fully match the called genes, so a read error is possible. This chain connects TRBV7-2 to TRBJ2-1; TRBD2 might be the D (5 bases). Germline CDR1 reads SGHTA; CDR2 reads FQGNSA. CDR3 length: 17 residues. The CDR3 region has the DNA TGTACCAGCAGTTTAGCGCTGGGCGGTAGCTCCTACAACGAGCAGTTCTTC. It codes for CTSSLALGGSSYNEQFF.

Regarding this clonotype: The junction and the germline gene differ at one end; a read error may be behind it. V usage is TRBV11-2 and J usage is TRBJ2-4; D remains unclear. Looked up from germline, CDR1 is SGHAT and CDR2 is FQNNGV. This CDR3 has 15 residues. CDR3: CASTISAVAKSIQYF. CDR3 sequence (DNA): TGCGCCAGCACCATTTCGGCGGTAGCCAAAAGCATTCAGTACTTC.

Notes on this clonotype: A read error is possible here, since a much larger clone lies one base away. The V and J genes are TRBV30 and TRBJ2-1; TRBD1 might be the D (6 bases). The CDR3 is 16 amino acids. Germline lookup yields CDR1 GTSNPN and CDR2 SVGIG (reference sequence). Trimming pared 2 bases from V and 4 bases from J, leaving 18 bases between. The CDR3 spells CAWSLQGTSPYNEQFF. DNA for the CDR3: TGTGCCTGGAGTTTACAGGGTACTAGTCCATACAATGAGCAGTTCTTC.

The chain combines TRBV29-1 with TRBJ2-1; possible D gene TRBD1, 8 bases. CDR1 is SQVTM, CDR2 ANQGSEA, per germline. CDR3 size: 14 residues. Written as DNA, the CDR3 is TGCAGTGGGTGGGGGGGACAGGACTACAATGAGCAGTTCTTC. This sequence encodes CSGWGGQDYNEQFF.

Concerning this clonotype: One end of the junction fails to match germline, which may point to a read error. CDR3 nucleotides: TGCGCCAGCAGCCAAGGAAGGCCGTCGAGGAGGCAGTTATTC. Translating gives CASSQGRPSRRQLF. The chain carries TRBV14 and TRBJ2-1; D is possibly TRBD2 (5 bases). The germline V gene encodes CDR1 SGHDN and CDR2 FVKESK. This CDR3 spans 14 amino acids.

In regard to this clonotype: This may be a read error, as it is one base from a much larger clone. CDR3 DNA: TGTGCCTGGAGACGGAACACTAAAGCTTTCTTT. Protein sequence: CAWRRNTKAFF. The J gene is TRBJ1-1, the V gene TRBV30; no reliable D call. The CDR3 has 11 residues. The V gene's germline CDR1 is GTSNPN and CDR2 SVGIG (reference sequence).

This rearrangement joins TRBV29-1 to TRBJ2-2; no definite D call. The CDR3 loop spans 14 amino acids. Trimming cost V 6 bases and J 8 bases, with 19 bases left between them. CDR1 SQVTM and CDR2 ANQGSEA come from the germline V gene. CDR3 protein: CSVVTVSLTGELFF. CDR3 DNA sequence: TGCAGCGTCGTAACAGTGAGCTTGACTGGGGAGCTGTTTTTT.

In the case of this clonotype: This likely comes from a read error, as the CDR3 has no conserved phenylalanine or tryptophan at its end. J is TRBJ2-7 and V is TRBV3-1, with 7 positions matching TRBD1. CDR1 LGHDT and CDR2 YNNKEL come from the germline V gene (reference sequence). The CDR3 extends over 15 amino acids. CDR3 in amino acids: CANSEYGDRTYEQYL. CDR3 in DNA: TGTGCCAACAGCGAATACGGGGACAGAACCTACGAGCAGTACTTA.

Turning to this clonotype: The CDR3 end shows no conserved phenylalanine or tryptophan, and so a read error is likely. This rearrangement joins TRBV12-3 or TRBV12-4 to TRBJ1-2; possible D gene TRBD1, 5 bases. The CDR3 covers 12 residues. The germline V and J ends were trimmed by 10 bases and 6 bases, with 15 bases remaining between them. CDR3 bases: TGTGCCATCGGACACGAGGTCGATGGCTACACCATC. Translating it yields CAIGHEVDGYTI.

In regard to this clonotype: An end of the junction differs from the germline gene, which may be a read error. This chain joins TRBV6-2 or TRBV6-3 and TRBJ2-1; TRBD1 matches 9 bases. The CDR3 has 15 amino acids. The V gene's germline CDR1 is MNHEY and CDR2 SVGEGT. This chain's CDR3 is CAGRRTGTGSNEQFF. CDR3 in DNA: TGTGCCGGCAGAAGGACCGGGACAGGGTCCAATGAGCAGTTCTTC.

For this clonotype: A read error may produce the germline difference seen at one junction end. V gene TRBV4-1 combines with J gene TRBJ1-2; D uncertain. The CDR3 has 15 residues. The germline V gene has CDR1 MGHRA and CDR2 YSYEKL. CDR3 DNA: TGCACCAGCAGCCAAGATACTTCGGCGTCGGGTGGCTACACCTTC. Translation: CTSSQDTSASGGYTF.

The chain couples TRBV12-3 or TRBV12-4 to TRBJ2-7; 7 nucleotides agree with TRBD2. V gave up 10 bases and J gave up 1 base; unmatched junction bases: 10. This CDR3 has 14 amino acids. CDR3: CAISLQGGSYEQYF. The CDR3 nucleotides read TGTGCCATTAGTTTGCAGGGAGGGTCCTACGAGCAGTACTTC.

This clonotype was recorded only once. The J gene is TRBJ2-1, the V gene TRBV4-3, with 9 bases identical to TRBD1. V gave up 7 bases and J gave up 16 bases; unmatched junction bases: 23. Germline lookup yields CDR1 LGHNA and CDR2 YSLEER. The CDR3 loop spans 16 amino acids. The CDR3 is CASNRFSGTGMQGQFF. CDR3 sequence (DNA): TGCGCCAGCAACCGCTTCTCCGGGACAGGGATGCAAGGGCAATTCTTC.

As concerns this clonotype: Lacking the conserved final phenylalanine or tryptophan, this CDR3 likely reflects a read error. The V gene is TRBV6-1, the J gene TRBJ1-1; possible D gene TRBD1, 6 bases. The CDR3 has 13 residues. Germline V CDR1 and CDR2: MNHNS, SASEGT. This CDR3 is CVSSPTGYTEAFL. The CDR3 DNA sequence: TGTGTCAGCAGTCCTACAGGGTATACTGAAGCTTTCCTT.

The chain employs TRBV6-6 and TRBJ1-2, with D possibly being TRBD1 (5 bases). Germline CDR1 and CDR2: MNHNY and SVGAGI (reference sequence). With 6 bases removed from V and 4 bases from J, the gap between germline ends came to 15 bases. The CDR3 loop spans 14 amino acids. The CDR3 region has the DNA TGTGCCAGCAGGCCCGACAGAGACTTCTATGGCTACACCTTC. This codes for CASRPDRDFYGYTF.

Turning to this clonotype: A junction end diverges from the germline sequence, so it may reflect a read error. The chain couples TRBV12-3 or TRBV12-4 to TRBJ1-1; a weak D match, TRBD1 (5 bases). The CDR3 has 14 residues. The CDR3 spells CASRSTGSNTETFF. The CDR3 DNA sequence: TGTGCCAGCAGGAGTACAGGTTCGAACACTGAAACTTTCTTT.

On this clonotype: A junction end diverges from the germline sequence, so it may reflect a read error. The chain has TRBV4-3 and TRBJ1-1; tentatively, D is TRBD1 (5 bases). The CDR3 loop spans 15 amino acids. The germline CDR1 and CDR2 sequences are LGHNA and YSLEER. The CDR3: CATSPGPRENTETFF. The CDR3 DNA reads TGCGCCACCAGCCCGGGACCCCGAGAGAACACTGAAACTTTCTTT.

On this clonotype: Being one base from a much bigger clone, this may be a read error. The V and J genes are TRBV6-5 and TRBJ1-5; possibly TRBD1 for D (5 bases). The CDR3 is 13 residues long. Germline CDR1 is MNHEY and CDR2 is SVGAGI. The CDR3 DNA is TGTGCCAGCAGTGACAGCCGTGATCAGTCCCAGCATTTT. It is translated as CASSDSRDQSQHF.

Comment on this clonotype: Sequence at one end of the junction differs from germline and may be a read error. The gene calls are TRBV12-3 or TRBV12-4 and TRBJ2-2, with D possibly being TRBD2 (5 bases). This CDR3 is built from 14 residues. The CDR3 sequence: CASMEIANTWELFF. The CDR3 nucleotides read TGTGCCAGCATGGAGATAGCGAACACCTGGGAGCTGTTTTTT.

This chain connects TRBV11-1 to TRBJ2-3, with D perhaps matching TRBD1 or TRBD2 (5 bases each). Trimming stripped 9 bases from V and 1 base from J, with 29 bases between. In germline, CDR1 is SGHAT, CDR2 FQDESV (reference sequence). The CDR3 extends over 19 amino acids. The CDR3 here is CASGSGGSSVGARTDTQYF. CDR3 bases: TGTGCCAGTGGCTCTGGGGGAAGCTCTGTTGGGGCCCGCACAGATACGCAGTATTTT.

This clonotype was recorded many times. The chain combines TRBV6-6 with TRBJ2-3, with 8 bases fitting TRBD2. J was trimmed by 5 bases and V by 5 bases; bases with no gene match: 6. The CDR3 length is 14 residues. Germline V gives CDR1 MNHNY, CDR2 SVGAGI (reference sequence). As DNA, the CDR3 is TGTGCCAGCAGTCGGACTAGCCAGGGAGATACGCAGTATTTT. This translates into CASSRTSQGDTQYF.

This clonotype was counted a single time. The genes are TRBV4-1 and TRBJ2-1; 7 bases match TRBD1. From germline, CDR1 is MGHRA and CDR2 YSYEKL. The CDR3 contains 16 residues. Losses at the gene ends were 0 bases for V and 15 bases for J; bases not matched to a gene: 17. Here the CDR3 DNA reads TGCGCCAGCAGCCAAGATTATGGACAGGAATACAATGAGTTGTTCTTC. It codes for CASSQDYGQEYNELFF.